This TCR beta chain was retrieved from a study of T cell responses to AZD1222 COVID-19 vaccine. Findings and caveats of the study: Without day 14 samples, only post-peak T cell repertoires were studied. Nearly half of unique spike-specific TCRs reportedly avoided B.1.351 and B.1.1.7 mutated regions. There were vaccine-associated CD4 TCRs across spike, dominant at 160-218 and 743-854. Spike-specific TCR breadth and depth both grew after two AZD1222 doses.

The CDR3 loop spans 14 amino acids. V lost 2 bases and J lost 4, with 11 bases in between. Germline V gene lookup returns CDR1 MDHEN and CDR2 SYDVKM. Profiling relied on immunoSEQ multiplex PCR, and the TCRdb table lists in-frame clones only, not all of them. The table lists 100,000 to 150,000 clones, about 79% of them singletons. Regarding this clone: The antigen remains unidentified.

The sample here was peripheral blood, taken 28 days after the second AZD1222 dose. The chain links TRBV28 to TRBJ1-2; D is possibly TRBD1 (5 bases). The receptor was isolated from an adult who received the AZD1222 COVID-19 vaccine. The CDR3: CASSLRQGFYGYTF. In nucleotides, the CDR3 is TGTGCCAGCAGTTTAAGGCAGGGCTTCTATGGCTACACCTTC.